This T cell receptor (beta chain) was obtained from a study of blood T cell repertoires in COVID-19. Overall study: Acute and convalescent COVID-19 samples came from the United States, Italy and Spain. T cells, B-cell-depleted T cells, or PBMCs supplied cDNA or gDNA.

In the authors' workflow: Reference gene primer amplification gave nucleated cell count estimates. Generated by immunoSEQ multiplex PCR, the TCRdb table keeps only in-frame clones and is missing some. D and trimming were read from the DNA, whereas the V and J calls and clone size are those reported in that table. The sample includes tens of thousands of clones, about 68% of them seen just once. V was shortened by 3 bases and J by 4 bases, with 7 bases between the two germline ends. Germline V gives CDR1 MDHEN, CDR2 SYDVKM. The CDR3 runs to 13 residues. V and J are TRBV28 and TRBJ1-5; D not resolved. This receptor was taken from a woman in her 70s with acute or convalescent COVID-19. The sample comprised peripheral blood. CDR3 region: CASSFRENQPQHF. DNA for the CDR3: TGTGCCAGCAGTTTTCGGGAGAATCAGCCCCAGCATTTT.